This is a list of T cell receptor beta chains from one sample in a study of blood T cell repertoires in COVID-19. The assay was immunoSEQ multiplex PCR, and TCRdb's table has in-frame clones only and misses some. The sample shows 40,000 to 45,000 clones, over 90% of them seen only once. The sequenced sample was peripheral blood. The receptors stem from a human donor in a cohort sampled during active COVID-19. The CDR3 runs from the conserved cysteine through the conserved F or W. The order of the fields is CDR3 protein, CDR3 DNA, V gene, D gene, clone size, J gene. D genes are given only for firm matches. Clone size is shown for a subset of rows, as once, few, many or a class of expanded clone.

CASRLVQFKTGNQPQHF TGTGCAAGTCGCTTAGTTCAATTTAAAACCGGGAATCAGCCCCAGCATTTT TRBV12-2 - - TRBJ1-5
CAWRQGHGKNIQYF TGTGCCTGGAGACAGGGGCATGGCAAAAACATTCAGTACTTC TRBV30 TRBD1 - TRBJ2-4
CASSQDPRDTEQFF TGTGCCAGCAGCCAAGATCCCAGGGACACCGAGCAGTTCTTC TRBV4-2 - - TRBJ2-1
CASSPRTSGRVTDTQYF TGTGCCAGCAGTCCACGGACTAGCGGTAGAGTCACAGATACGCAGTATTTT TRBV6-6 TRBD2 - TRBJ2-3
CASSDPFGFGGEQFF TGCGCCAGCAGTGATCCGTTCGGGTTTGGGGGCGAGCAGTTCTTC TRBV5-1 - - TRBJ2-1
CASSLVRAPDNEQFF TGTGCCAGCAGCCTGGTGAGGGCCCCTGACAATGAGCAGTTCTTC TRBV5-4 - - TRBJ2-1
CASSVYPSGSADTQYF TGCGCCAGCAGCGTGTATCCTAGCGGGAGCGCAGATACGCAGTATTTT TRBV5-1 TRBD2 - TRBJ2-3
CASSLAQGATGYTF TGCGCCAGCAGCTTGGCTCAGGGTGCGACTGGCTACACCTTC TRBV5-1 - - TRBJ1-2
CASSSPGTEGVETQYF TGTGCCAGCAGTTCCCCGGGGACGGAGGGCGTGGAGACCCAGTACTTC TRBV28 - once TRBJ2-5
CASSERGETDTQYF TGTGCCAGCAGTGAGCGGGGGGAGACAGATACGCAGTATTTT TRBV6-4 TRBD2 - TRBJ2-3
CAGRDSPTGELFF TGTGCTGGCCGGGACAGCCCCACCGGGGAGCTGTTTTTT TRBV28 TRBD1 - TRBJ2-2
CASSQEWAFTDTQYF TGCGCCAGCAGCCAAGAATGGGCCTTTACAGATACGCAGTATTTT TRBV4-1 - - TRBJ2-3
CASSRTSGRRGTDTQYF TGTGCCAGCAGCCGGACTAGCGGGAGGAGGGGCACAGATACGCAGTATTTT TRBV5-4 TRBD2 - TRBJ2-3
CASRWGIGELFF TGTGCCAGTAGATGGGGCATCGGGGAGCTGTTTTTT TRBV19 - few TRBJ2-2
CASSVSVADTDTQYF TGTGCCAGCAGCGTATCGGTAGCGGACACAGATACGCAGTATTTT TRBV9 - - TRBJ2-3
CASRGLAGEYNEQYF TGTGCCAGCAGAGGACTAGCGGGAGAGTACAACGAGCAGTACTTC TRBV2 TRBD2 - TRBJ2-7
CASSGSGGPYEQYF TGTGCCAGCAGCGGGAGCGGGGGGCCCTACGAGCAGTACTTC TRBV5-4 TRBD2 - TRBJ2-7